This TCR beta chain originates from a study of identical twins. Overall study findings and caveats: With monozygotic twins, out-of-frame TCR alpha sharing exceeded what models estimated. With beta out-of-frame sequences, excess sharing by twins was weaker.

The CDR3 consists of 12 residues. The germline V and J ends were trimmed by 5 bases and 4 bases, with 9 bases remaining between them. TCRdb re-called the 5' RACE reads through MiXCR, storing one row per CDR3 protein. Among under 500,000 distinct CDR3 sequences listed, approximately 14% were seen once. There were only healthy Caucasians among the donors. This clonotype was picked up a small number of times. The target antigen is unknown. This sample also belongs to another study, concerning yellow fever vaccine responses in identical twins.

The sequence was collected from a young woman in good health. This rearrangement joins TRBV12-3 or TRBV12-4 to TRBJ2-7, with D possibly TRBD1 on 6 matching bases. The sample consisted of CD4+ T cells sorted from blood. The CDR3 protein is CASSTTGYEQYF. The CDR3 coding sequence is TGTGCCAGCAGTACTACAGGGTACGAGCAGTACTTC.